One sample yielded the 24 T cell receptor beta chains listed below, sequenced in a study of T-cell reconstitution after alpha-beta-depleted transplantation in children. Unique molecular identifiers were used in preparing the TCRbeta library. TCRdb passed the PCR reads through MiXCR, listing each CDR3 protein once. The data contain 100,000 to 130,000 distinct CDR3 sequences, approximately 6.9% of them singletons. Sequences were derived from PBMCs, mostly from graft donor cells, sampled 360 days after TCRalphabeta/CD19-depleted stem cell transplant. Source of these receptors: a male patient aged 2 to 10 who had a stem cell transplant for acute lymphoblastic leukemia, so the T cells may come from the graft donor.

Many counts were recorded for this clonotype. The rearrangement links TRBV5-4 to TRBJ2-7; D is ambiguous. The V and J ends lost 0 bases and 5 bases respectively, with 6 bases between them. The CDR3 covers 12 residues. Looked up from germline, CDR1 is SGHNT and CDR2 is YYREEE (reference sequence). CDR3 in DNA: TGTGCCAGCAGCTTGGGTCCGAACGAGCAGTACTTC. The encoded protein is CASSLGPNEQYF.

This clonotype was seen many times. The V gene is TRBV28, the J gene TRBJ2-7; D is perhaps TRBD1 (6 bases). Germline CDR1 is MDHEN and CDR2 is SYDVKM. V lost 3 bases and J lost 2, with 17 bases in between. The CDR3 spans 16 residues. The CDR3 sequence is CASSLGAAVFTYEQYF. DNA for the CDR3: TGTGCCAGCAGTTTGGGGGCGGCAGTTTTTACCTACGAGCAGTACTTC.

This clonotype has a count of ten or more. V usage is TRBV25-1 and J usage is TRBJ2-3, with D unclear. The V and J ends lost 8 bases and 6 bases respectively, with 21 bases between them. The germline V gene has CDR1 MGHDK and CDR2 SYGVNS. This CDR3 has 15 amino acids. The CDR3 spells CASSGRNRPADTQYF. CDR3 DNA sequence: TGTGCCAGCTCGGGCCGGAACAGACCGGCGGATACGCAGTATTTT.

This clonotype was recorded at least ten times. The genes are TRBV7-9 and TRBJ2-7; 10 bases agree with TRBD2. Germline V gene sequence: CDR1 SEHNR, CDR2 FQNEAQ (reference sequence). Trimming at V came to 2 bases and at J to 4 bases, leaving 5 bases not matched to a gene. This CDR3 has 15 amino acids. This CDR3 reads CASSLPGTSEYEQYF. The CDR3 DNA follows: TGTGCCAGCAGCTTACCCGGGACTAGCGAGTACGAGCAGTACTTC.

The CDR3 sequence is CASSYTGDTGELFF. CDR3 sequence (DNA): TGTGCCAGTAGTTATACAGGGGACACCGGGGAGCTGTTTTTT. V usage is TRBV19 and J usage is TRBJ2-2, with TRBD1 matching 7 bases. Germline V gives CDR1 LNHDA, CDR2 SQIVND (reference sequence). The CDR3 totals 14 residues. V trimming: 5 bases; J trimming: 3 bases; junction bases outside the gene matches: 3. Based on the CDR3 plus reference TRBV19 and TRBJ2-2, the full variable domain is DGGITQSPKYLFRKEGQNVTLSCEQNLNHDAMYWYRQDPGQGLRLIYYSQIVNDFQKGDIAEGYSVSREKKESFPLTVTSAQKNPTAFYLCASSYTGDTGELFFGEGSRLTVL.

This clonotype was observed a few times. The V and J genes are TRBV7-9 and TRBJ2-1; 9 positions match TRBD1. V was clipped by 6 bases and J by 5 bases; unmatched bases: 5. Germline CDR1 is SEHNR and CDR2 is FQNEAQ (reference sequence). This CDR3 has 14 amino acids. The CDR3 bases are TGTGCCAGCAGGCTGGACAGGGGACACAATGAGCAGTTCTTC. Translation gives CASRLDRGHNEQFF.

The chain carries TRBV5-1 and TRBJ2-7, with TRBD1 identical over 9 bases. Germline V gene data show CDR1 as SGHRS and CDR2 as YFSETQ. The CDR3 has 13 amino acids. V was clipped by 4 bases and J by 7 bases; unmatched bases: 6. CDR3 bases: TGCGCCAGCAGCGAGGACAGGGGACGGGAGCAGTACTTC. This translates into CASSEDRGREQYF.

The V and J genes are TRBV6-5 and TRBJ2-7; no definite D call. V gave up 2 bases and J gave up 3 bases, with 20 bases separating them. The CDR3 covers 17 residues. The germline V gene has CDR1 MNHEY and CDR2 SVGAGI. CDR3 residues: CASSYPPENLIFYEQYF. The CDR3 bases are TGTGCCAGCAGTTACCCCCCCGAGAACCTTATTTTCTACGAGCAGTACTTC.

This clonotype appeared many times. J is TRBJ2-1 and V is TRBV13; weak D call: TRBD2 (6 bases). Germline assignment: CDR1 PRHDT and CDR2 FYEKMQ (reference sequence). The CDR3 loop spans 14 amino acids. With 2 bases removed from V and 3 bases from J, the gap between germline ends came to 8 bases. The chain's CDR3 is CASSLQDYYNEQFF. CDR3 in DNA: TGTGCCAGCAGCTTACAGGACTACTACAATGAGCAGTTCTTC.

The chain uses TRBV13 and TRBJ2-7, with 7 bases matching TRBD2. V lost 7 bases, J lost 6 bases, and 12 bases stayed unmatched. The CDR3 is made up of 14 amino acids. Germline CDR1 reads PRHDT; CDR2 reads FYEKMQ (reference sequence). The CDR3, as DNA: TGTGCCAGCATCCCATGGGGGGGAAAGGGCGAGCAGTACTTC. It is translated as CASIPWGGKGEQYF.

In this sample, this clonotype turned up many times. The rearrangement joins TRBV7-8 to TRBJ2-4; 10 nucleotides align to TRBD2. Germline trimming cut 1 base from V and 10 bases from J; bases unmatched to any gene: 4. The CDR3 is 14 residues long. Germline V CDR1 and CDR2: SGHVS, FQNEAQ. The CDR3 region has the DNA TGTGCCAGCAGCTTAGGACTAGCGGGTCGTATTCAGTACTTC. The encoded protein is CASSLGLAGRIQYF.

The table lists this clonotype with many counts. The V call is TRBV6-1, the J call TRBJ2-3; 8 bases agree with TRBD2. The CDR3 sequence is 14 residues long. Germline V gene data show CDR1 as MNHNS and CDR2 as SASEGT. With 6 bases clipped from V and 6 bases from J, the junction kept 8 bases outside the gene matches. The CDR3, as DNA: TGTGCCAGCAGCCCGGGAGGGCGAGGGGATACGCAGTATTTT. Translated: CASSPGGRGDTQYF.

This clonotype came up a few times. DNA for the CDR3: TGTGCCAGCAGCTTAATAGGTAGCGGGAGGGAAAAGTTCTTC. Translation: CASSLIGSGREKFF. V is TRBV7-9 and J is TRBJ2-1, with 11 bases that match TRBD2. The CDR3 extends over 14 amino acids. Germline V gene data show CDR1 as SEHNR and CDR2 as FQNEAQ (reference sequence). Unmatched junction bases numbered 8, after V lost 2 bases and J lost 14 bases.

This clonotype was counted ten times or more. The chain carries TRBV6-2 or TRBV6-3 and TRBJ2-7; D gene uncertain. Trimming took 2 bases from V and 3 from J, leaving 11 bases between them. The CDR3 contains 14 residues. CDR1 MNHEY and CDR2 SVGEGT come from the germline V gene. CDR3 nucleotides: TGTGCCAGCAGTTACGGCCGGAGAGACTACGAGCAGTACTTC. Encoded protein: CASSYGRRDYEQYF.

As concerns this clonotype: A read error may explain this, as a much larger clone is one base away. The CDR3 coding sequence is TGTGCCAGCAGCCTGGGACTAGGGGGCACAGATACGCAGTATTTT. Translating it yields CASSLGLGGTDTQYF. The rearrangement joins TRBV7-9 to TRBJ2-3; 8 nucleotides line up with TRBD2. Germline trimming cut 5 bases from V and 1 base from J; bases unmatched to any gene: 5. In germline, CDR1 is SEHNR, CDR2 FQNEAQ (reference sequence). There are 15 residues in the CDR3.

This clonotype was observed at least ten times. This chain links TRBV20-1 with TRBJ1-2; a possible D gene is TRBD1 (5 bases). The germline CDR1 and CDR2 sequences are DFQATT and SNEGSKA (reference sequence). The CDR3 has 12 residues. V lost 5 bases to trimming and J lost 8 bases, with 15 bases between them. This CDR3 reads CSAPLRGKGYTF. The CDR3 DNA reads as TGCAGTGCTCCCCTGCGGGGGAAGGGCTACACCTTC.

Ten or more counts support this clonotype. This chain links TRBV28 with TRBJ2-1, with D perhaps TRBD1 or TRBD2 (7 bases each). This CDR3 is 18 amino acids long. The germline gives CDR1 MDHEN, CDR2 SYDVKM. The V gene lost 2 bases and the J gene lost 4 bases, with 21 bases spanning the gap. CDR3 DNA: TGTGCCAGCAGTTTAGTTAAGGGGGCGGGGGACTTTTACAATGAGCAGTTCTTC. Its translation is CASSLVKGAGDFYNEQFF.

The genes are TRBV4-3 and TRBJ2-7, with 7 nucleotides matching TRBD2. Unmatched junction bases numbered 3, after V lost 1 base and J lost 3 bases. Germline loops: CDR1 LGHNA, CDR2 YSLEER. The CDR3 is 14 residues long. CDR3 in DNA: TGCGCCAGCAGCCAAGGTCGGGAGGTCTACGAGCAGTACTTC. It is translated as CASSQGREVYEQYF.

This clonotype showed up many times. This chain connects TRBV9 to TRBJ1-1; D remains ambiguous. The germline V and J ends were trimmed by 1 base and 1 base, with 11 bases remaining between them. This CDR3 contains 15 residues. Germline V CDR1 and CDR2: SGDLS, YYNGEE. The CDR3 region is CASSVSGKSNTEAFF. The CDR3 bases are TGTGCCAGCAGCGTATCCGGGAAATCGAACACTGAAGCTTTCTTT. The entire variable domain, with the rest obtained from reference TRBV9 and TRBJ1-1, is as follows: DSGVTQTPKHLITATGQRVTLRCSPRSGDLSVYWYQQSLDQGLQFLIQYYNGEERAKGNILERFSAQQFPDLHSELNLSSLELGDSALYFCASSVSGKSNTEAFFGQGTRLTVV.

This clonotype was picked up a small number of times. The V gene is TRBV6-5, the J gene TRBJ1-1; D is unclear. This CDR3 has 13 residues. Germline V CDR1 and CDR2: MNHEY, SVGAGI. The V and J ends lost 1 base and 7 bases respectively, with 10 bases between them. The CDR3 here is CASSYWIGNEAFF. The DNA of the CDR3 is TGTGCCAGCAGTTACTGGATAGGGAATGAAGCTTTCTTT.

This clonotype was seen many times. The V and J genes are TRBV5-1 and TRBJ2-3, with TRBD2 matching over 9 bases. This CDR3 spans 15 amino acids. J lost 6 bases, V lost 4 bases, and 9 bases had no gene match. Per germline, CDR1 SGHRS and CDR2 YFSETQ. The CDR3 spells CASSTGLAVADTQYF. CDR3 nucleotide sequence: TGCGCCAGCAGCACGGGACTAGCTGTGGCGGATACGCAGTATTTT. Full variable domain (rest looked up from reference TRBV5-1 and TRBJ2-3): KAGVTQTPRYLIKTRGQQVTLSCSPISGHRSVSWYQQTPGQGLQFLFEYFSETQRNKGNFPGRFSGRQFSNSRSEMNVSTLELGDSALYLCASSTGLAVADTQYFGPGTRLTVL.

In this sample, this clonotype turned up many times. The chain recombines TRBV7-9 with TRBJ2-3; 8 bases fit TRBD2. With V trimmed by 5 bases and J by 5 bases, 6 bases remained unmatched. The CDR3 spans 14 residues. Germline V gene data show CDR1 as SEHNR and CDR2 as FQNEAQ (reference sequence). The CDR3 DNA is TGTGCCAGCAGCATCGGCCTAGCGGGAGATACGCAGTATTTT. Encoded protein: CASSIGLAGDTQYF. Full variable domain (missing parts from reference TRBV7-9 and TRBJ2-3): DTGVSQNPRHKITKRGQNVTFRCDPISEHNRLYWYRQTLGQGPEFLTYFQNEAQLEKSRLLSDRFSAERPKGSFSTLEIQRTEQGDSAMYLCASSIGLAGDTQYFGPGTRLTVL.

This clonotype turned up a few times. The CDR3 bases are TGTGCCAGCAGGGGCAGGGCAAGTGAGCAGTTCTTC. As protein: CASRGRASEQFF. The V gene is TRBV7-6, the J gene TRBJ2-1; D is possibly TRBD1 (5 bases). V was shortened by 6 bases and J by 9 bases, with 12 bases between the two germline ends. The CDR3 runs 12 residues. Germline V gene data show CDR1 as SGHVS and CDR2 as FNYEAQ. The variable domain in full, with the rest retrieved from reference TRBV7-6 and TRBJ2-1, is GAGVSQSPRYKVTKRGQDVALRCDPISGHVSLYWYRQALGQGPEFLTYFNYEAQQDKSGLPNDRFSAERPEGSISTLTIQRTEQRDSAMYRCASRGRASEQFFGPGTRLTVL.

This chain links TRBV9 with TRBJ1-1, with 9 bases aligning to TRBD1. This CDR3 has 15 residues. CDR1 is SGDLS and CDR2 is YYNGEE in the germline V gene. The V segment lost 3 bases and the J segment 6 bases; nucleotides outside the gene matches: 9. CDR3 DNA: TGTGCCAGCAGCGAACCGGGACAGGGAGGTTCTGAAGCTTTCTTT. Translation: CASSEPGQGGSEAFF.